Shown below are 2 T cell receptor beta chains from a single sample sequenced in a study of regulatory T cells in long-lasting Graves disease. Time point of the sample: newly diagnosed GD, antithyroid drugs for less than 3 months. The TCR library used RNA extracted from PBMCs. TCR beta libraries were built with iRepertoire HTBI primers and Arm-PCR of CDR3 regions. MiXCR, applied by TCRdb to the multiplex PCR reads, yields one record per CDR3 protein. This sample has some 340,000 distinct CDR3 sequences, with over 9.5% found just once. A further study also used this sample, focusing on T cells in Graves' hyperthyroidism and ophthalmopathy.

This specimen consisted of peripheral blood mononuclear cells (PBMCs), obtained at new diagnosis, from a patient treated with antithyroid drugs. The receptors were gathered from a woman between 18 and 29 years old with Graves disease.

This clonotype came up many times. The chain joins TRBV7-8 to TRBJ1-5; unclear D gene. V dropped 1 base and J dropped 6 bases, with 16 bases sitting between them. Germline V gene data show CDR1 as SGHVS and CDR2 as FQNEAQ. CDR3 length: 16 residues. The CDR3 sequence: CASSLGPLSGGQPQHF. CDR3 DNA sequence: TGTGCCAGCAGCTTAGGTCCCCTCTCCGGAGGTCAGCCCCAGCATTTT.

The chain has TRBV28 and TRBJ1-2, with 9 bases matching TRBD1. The CDR3 extends over 17 amino acids. Germline V gene sequence: CDR1 MDHEN, CDR2 SYDVKM. V shed 6 bases, J shed 4 bases, and the junction held 15 bases outside the gene matches. CDR3 DNA sequence: TGTGCCAGCAGCCCGACAGGGGGTCCCCCTTATGGCTATGGCTACACCTTC. Its translation: CASSPTGGPPYGYGYTF.